The clone carrying this TCR beta chain was detected a few times. Its antigen is still unknown. Germline V gene data show CDR1 as KGHSH and CDR2 as LQKENI. The V end lost 3 bases, the J end lost 4 bases, and 12 bases lay between the germline ends. The CDR3 totals 14 residues. Building of the TCR beta libraries involved iRepertoire HTBI primers and Arm-PCR of CDR3 regions. In TCRdb, the multiplex PCR reads were re-called with MiXCR into one record per CDR3 protein. The table has fewer than 550,000 distinct CDR3 sequences, about 15% seen once. Time point noted: newly diagnosed GD, antithyroid drugs for less than 3 months. Construction of the TCR library relied on RNA isolated from PBMCs. This sample stems from a study of regulatory T cells in long-lasting Graves disease. Findings and limits, study-wide: Persistent cases favored TRBV28, TRBJ1-2 and TRBJ2-5.

These data are also associated with another study on T cells in Graves' hyperthyroidism and ophthalmopathy.

The chain combines TRBV18 with TRBJ1-2, with unresolved D. This sequence was found in a woman aged 18-29 years with Graves disease. The source was peripheral blood mononuclear cells (PBMCs), collected at new diagnosis, from a patient treated with antithyroid drugs. CDR3 residues: CASSPRADVYGYTF. The CDR3 bases are TGTGCCAGCTCACCTAGGGCGGATGTCTATGGCTACACCTTC. Using reference TRBV18 and TRBJ1-2 for the parts outside the CDR3, the full variable domain is NAGVMQNPRHLVRRRGQEARLRCSPMKGHSHVYWYRQLPEEGLKFMVYLQKENIIDESGMPKERFSAEFPKEGPSILRIQQVVRGDSAAYFCASSPRADVYGYTFGSGTRLTVV.